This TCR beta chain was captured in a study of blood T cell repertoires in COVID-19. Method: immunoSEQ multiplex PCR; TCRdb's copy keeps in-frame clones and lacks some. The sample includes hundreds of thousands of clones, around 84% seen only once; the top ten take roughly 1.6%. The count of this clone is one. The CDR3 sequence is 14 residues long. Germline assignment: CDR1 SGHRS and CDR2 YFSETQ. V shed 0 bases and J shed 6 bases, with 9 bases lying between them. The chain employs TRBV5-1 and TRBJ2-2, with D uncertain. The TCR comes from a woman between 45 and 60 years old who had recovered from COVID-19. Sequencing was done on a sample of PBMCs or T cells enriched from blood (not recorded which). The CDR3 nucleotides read TGCGCCAGCAGCTTGGATCCGGTCTCCGGGGAGCTGTTTTTT. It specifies CASSLDPVSGELFF.